This T cell receptor (beta chain) comes out of a study of Ad26.COV2.S vaccination and SARS-CoV-2 variants. General observations from the study: After vaccination, reports described spike-specific CD8+ and CD4+ T cell responses as showing substantial breadth. Non-spike TCR breadth showed similarity between vaccine and placebo recipients.

Treatment here: roughly 18 received Ad26.COV2.S at low or high dose, single or two shots; roughly five received placebo; per-sample allocation not given. Day 63 after the first vaccine or placebo injection was the time point for sampling. In the vaccine, an Ad26 vector expressed the SARS-CoV-2 spike of the Wuhan strain. As concerns this clone: Its antigen is not identified. Other DNA sequences in this specimen translate into the identical CDR3.

Data came from immunoSEQ multiplex PCR; TCRdb stores just in-frame clones and leaves some out. The sample lists around 340,000 clones, approximately 86% occurring once. Per the germline V gene, CDR1 is MDHEN and CDR2 is SYDVKM. V trimming: 6 bases; J trimming: 8 bases; junction bases outside the gene matches: 11. This CDR3 spans 14 amino acids. This TCR derives from a person between 18 and 65 years old who received the Ad26.COV2.S COVID-19 vaccine or a placebo. This material consisted of peripheral blood, taken in a trial of Ad26.COV2.S vaccine versus placebo. The chain couples TRBV28 to TRBJ1-2; 8 bases agree with TRBD1. CDR3 coding DNA: TGTGCCAGCAGCTCCCCTGGACAGGGCGGCGGCTACACCTTC. Amino acid sequence: CASSSPGQGGGYTF.